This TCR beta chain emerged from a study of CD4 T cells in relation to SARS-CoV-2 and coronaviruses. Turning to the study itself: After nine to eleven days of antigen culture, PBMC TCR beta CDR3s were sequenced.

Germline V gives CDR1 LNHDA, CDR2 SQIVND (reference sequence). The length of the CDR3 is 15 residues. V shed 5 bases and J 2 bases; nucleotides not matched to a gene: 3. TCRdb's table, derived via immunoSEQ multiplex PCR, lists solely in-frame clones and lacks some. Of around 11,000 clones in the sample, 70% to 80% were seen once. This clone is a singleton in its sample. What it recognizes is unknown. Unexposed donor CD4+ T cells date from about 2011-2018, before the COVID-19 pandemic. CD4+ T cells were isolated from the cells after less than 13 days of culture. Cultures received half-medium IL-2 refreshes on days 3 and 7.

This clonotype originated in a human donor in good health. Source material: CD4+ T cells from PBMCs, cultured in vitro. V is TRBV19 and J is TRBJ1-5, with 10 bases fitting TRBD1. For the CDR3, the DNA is TGTGCCAGTAGTGACAGGGGGCACCGCAATCAGCCCCAGCATTTT. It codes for CASSDRGHRNQPQHF.